Following are 31 T cell receptor beta chains from one sample sequenced in a study of blood T cell repertoires in COVID-19. Clones were read by immunoSEQ multiplex PCR, and TCRdb kept only the in-frame ones, dropping some. The profile shows fewer than 15,000 clones, roughly 91% of them singletons. Material: peripheral blood. The receptors originated from a human donor in a cohort sampled during active COVID-19.

The J gene is TRBJ1-5, the V gene TRBV2; 10 bases match TRBD1. Germline V CDR1 and CDR2: SNHLY, FYNNEI. V dropped 6 bases and J dropped 7; count of bases not matched to a gene: 6. This CDR3 comprises 14 residues. The CDR3 nucleotides are TGTGCCAGCAGCGATCGGACAGGGGGACAGCCCCAGCATTTT. Translated, it gives CASSDRTGGQPQHF.

The chain recombines TRBV7-8 with TRBJ1-6; D gene unclear. The ends were cut back, 2 bases at V and 4 bases at J, with 6 bases in the middle. Germline assignment: CDR1 SGHVS and CDR2 FQNEAQ. CDR3 length: 14 amino acids. The CDR3 sequence is CASSLQTYNSPLHF. The CDR3 DNA is TGTGCCAGCAGCTTACAGACATATAATTCACCCCTCCACTTT. Drawing the rest from reference TRBV7-8 and TRBJ1-6, the complete variable domain is GAGVSQSPRYKVAKRGQDVALRCDPISGHVSLFWYQQALGQGPEFLTYFQNEAQLDKSGLPSDRFFAERPEGSVSTLKIQRTQQEDSAVYLCASSLQTYNSPLHFGNGTRLTVT.

The chain links TRBV3-1 (or the pseudogene TRBV3-2) to TRBJ2-2; 7 positions agree with TRBD1. CDR1 is LGHDT, CDR2 YNNKEL, per germline (reference sequence). There are 15 residues in the CDR3. V lost 5 bases, J lost 4 bases, and 7 bases stayed unmatched. CDR3 sequence reads: CASSFTGEATGELFF. The CDR3 DNA reads TGTGCCAGCAGCTTTACAGGGGAAGCCACCGGGGAGCTGTTTTTT.

The rearrangement uses TRBV4-1 and TRBJ2-7; D is undetermined. This CDR3 contains 13 residues. V was clipped by 5 bases and J by 3 bases, with 11 bases between them. The V gene's germline CDR1 is MGHRA and CDR2 YSYEKL. The CDR3 loop reads CASSETPYYEQYF. CDR3 nucleotides: TGCGCCAGCAGCGAAACTCCTTACTACGAGCAGTACTTC.

The chain's CDR3 is CASSSMTSGSYEQYF. DNA of the CDR3: TGTGCCAGCAGTTCTATGACTAGCGGGAGCTACGAGCAGTACTTC. The J gene is TRBJ2-7, the V gene TRBV28; 12 bases align to TRBD2. CDR3 size: 15 residues. J gave up 3 bases and V 4 bases, and 4 bases lay outside the gene matches. Germline lookup yields CDR1 MDHEN and CDR2 SYDVKM.

The chain links TRBV6-5 to TRBJ2-5; tentatively, D is TRBD1 (6 bases). Germline V gives CDR1 MNHEY, CDR2 SVGAGI. This CDR3 has 15 amino acids. With 5 bases removed from V and 2 bases from J, the gap between germline ends came to 15 bases. In DNA, the CDR3 is TGTGCCAGCAGTCTAGCCGACAGGAGGCAAGAGACCCAGTACTTC. This gives the protein CASSLADRRQETQYF.

The V gene is TRBV5-1, the J gene TRBJ2-7, with TRBD2 matching 11 bases. The germline CDR1 and CDR2 sequences are SGHRS and YFSETQ. This CDR3 contains 15 residues. Trimming took 3 bases from V and 3 from J; bases not matched to a gene: 5. The CDR3 coding sequence is TGCGCCAGCAGCTCAACTAGCGGGGGAGGCTACGAGCAGTACTTC. It specifies CASSSTSGGGYEQYF.

This sequence joins TRBV6-5 and TRBJ1-1, with 8 bases aligning to TRBD1. The CDR3 sequence is 14 residues long. V was pared by 4 bases and J by 3 bases, with 4 bases of the junction left unmatched. CDR1 is MNHEY and CDR2 is SVGAGI in the germline V gene. CDR3 sequence reads: CASSWDRQHTEAFF. The CDR3 nucleotides are TGTGCCAGCAGTTGGGACAGGCAACACACTGAAGCTTTCTTT.

To note about this clone: At one of its ends the junction is not consistent with the germline gene, which may arise from a read error. This chain uses TRBV20-1 with TRBJ2-7; D perhaps matches TRBD2 (6 bases). CDR1 is DFQATT, CDR2 SNEGSKA, per germline (reference sequence). The CDR3 sequence is 11 residues long. CDR3 protein: CSVQRTSRTLF. The CDR3 DNA reads TGCAGTGTTCAGCGTACTAGCCGCACTCTTTTC.

CDR3 nucleotide sequence: TGTGCCAGCAGCCCCCCACAACAGGGACAAGAGACCCAGTACTTC. It codes for CASSPPQQGQETQYF. V and J are TRBV2 and TRBJ2-5; the D gene is possibly TRBD1 (6 bases). Trimming took off 6 bases at V and 2 bases at J, with 16 bases between the two ends. Germline V lookup: CDR1 SNHLY, CDR2 FYNNEI. This CDR3 is built from 15 residues.

Written as DNA, the CDR3 is TGTGCCTGGAGGGGACAGCCGGGGAACACTGAAGCTTTCTTT. It encodes CAWRGQPGNTEAFF. The chain links TRBV30 to TRBJ1-1, with 7 bases lining up with TRBD1. The germline gives CDR1 GTSNPN, CDR2 SVGIG (reference sequence). The CDR3 is 14 residues long. The junction had 5 bases not matched to a gene; V was cut back by 3 bases and J by 1 base.

This chain uses TRBV19 with TRBJ2-3, with 8 bases lining up with TRBD1. This CDR3 spans 15 amino acids. After removal of 1 base from V and 6 bases from J, the junction contained 6 bases not matched to a gene. CDR1 is LNHDA and CDR2 is SQIVND in the germline V gene (reference sequence). The CDR3 DNA follows: TGTGCCAGTAGTATAGGACAGGGGATGGGCGATACGCAGTATTTT. Translated, it gives CASSIGQGMGDTQYF.

This clone came up once. The V gene is TRBV24-1, the J gene TRBJ2-5; D unclear. The CDR3 spans 13 residues. V was cut by 4 bases and J by 4 bases, with 9 bases left in between. Germline V gene sequence: CDR1 KGHDR, CDR2 SFDVKD. CDR3 DNA: TGTGCCACCAGTGACAGGTCAGGAGAGACCCAGTACTTC. The encoded protein is CATSDRSGETQYF.

The chain uses TRBV7-2 and TRBJ1-3; D might be TRBD1 (6 bases). Germline values: CDR1 SGHTA, CDR2 FQGNSA. The germline V and J ends were trimmed by 5 bases and 2 bases, with 13 bases remaining between them. The CDR3 contains 15 residues. The CDR3 bases are TGTGCCAGCAGCCCATCGGGGGGCACTGGAAACACCATATATTTT. Translated, it gives CASSPSGGTGNTIYF.

The chain links TRBV27 to TRBJ1-5; 7 bases line up with TRBD1. The CDR3 is made up of 14 amino acids. The germline CDR1 and CDR2 sequences are MNHEY and SMNVEV (reference sequence). Trimming took 10 bases from V and 1 from J; bases not matched to a gene: 7. CDR3 in DNA: TGTGCCACCTGGGACAGATTGAGCAATCAGCCCCAGCATTTT. Its protein product is CATWDRLSNQPQHF.

This chain uses TRBV7-2 with TRBJ2-5; 7 bases are a match to TRBD2. After removal of 5 bases from V and 4 bases from J, the junction contained 10 bases not matched to a gene. The germline V gene encodes CDR1 SGHTA and CDR2 FQGNSA. The CDR3 is 15 residues long. The CDR3 sequence: CASSPKTRERETQYF. As DNA, the CDR3 is TGTGCCAGCAGCCCCAAAACGCGGGAGAGAGAGACCCAGTACTTC.

The V gene is TRBV7-2, the J gene TRBJ2-2; 10 nucleotides align to TRBD2. J was trimmed by 6 bases and V by 1 base; bases with no gene match: 8. Germline CDR1 is SGHTA and CDR2 is FQGNSA. The CDR3 is 17 amino acids. DNA of the CDR3: TGTGCCAGCAGCTTAGGTCGTAGCGGGGGGCTTCCCGGGGAGCTGTTTTTT. Translated, it gives CASSLGRSGGLPGELFF.

This chain uses TRBV4-2 with TRBJ1-2, with D possibly matching TRBD1 (5 bases). With 0 bases removed from V and 1 base from J, the gap between germline ends came to 12 bases. Germline values: CDR1 LGHNA, CDR2 YNFKEQ. The CDR3 length is 16 residues. The CDR3 DNA follows: TGTGCCAGCAGCCAAGAAATGGCAGGGCTTAACTATGGCTACACCTTC. This gives the protein CASSQEMAGLNYGYTF.

This sequence joins TRBV18 and TRBJ1-4, with D perhaps TRBD1 (6 bases). Germline CDR1 KGHSH, CDR2 LQKENI. V was clipped by 0 bases and J by 5 bases, with 7 bases between them. This CDR3 has 14 residues. In DNA, the CDR3 is TGTGCCAGCTCACCACCGGGACAAAATGAAAAACTGTTTTTT. It translates to CASSPPGQNEKLFF. Drawing the rest from reference TRBV18 and TRBJ1-4, the complete variable domain is NAGVMQNPRHLVRRRGQEARLRCSPMKGHSHVYWYRQLPEEGLKFMVYLQKENIIDESGMPKERFSAEFPKEGPSILRIQQVVRGDSAAYFCASSPPGQNEKLFFGSGTQLSVL.

The genes are TRBV19 and TRBJ2-3; TRBD2 aligns across 7 bases. Unmatched junction bases numbered 19, after V lost 10 bases and J lost 6 bases. CDR3 length: 16 residues. The germline gives CDR1 LNHDA, CDR2 SQIVND (reference sequence). Written as DNA, the CDR3 is TGTGCCACAAAAGATGGGGCTAGCGGTAGGATTGATACGCAGTATTTT. Translating it yields CATKDGASGRIDTQYF.

DNA for the CDR3: TGTGCCAGCAGAGGTATGGGGGCAATCGGGGAGCTGTTTTTT. Protein: CASRGMGAIGELFF. This chain connects TRBV11-2 to TRBJ2-2; a weak D match, TRBD1 (6 bases). The CDR3 length is 14 residues. Germline lookup yields CDR1 SGHAT and CDR2 FQNNGV. V was shortened by 6 bases and J by 7 bases, with 15 bases between the two germline ends.

The chain links TRBV4-1 to TRBJ2-5; D uncertain. Germline lookup yields CDR1 MGHRA and CDR2 YSYEKL. Trimming took 1 base from V and 0 from J, leaving 6 bases between them. The CDR3 is made up of 14 amino acids. CDR3 sequence: CASSQGHNQETQYF. Here the CDR3 DNA reads TGCGCCAGCAGCCAAGGGCACAACCAAGAGACCCAGTACTTC.

V is TRBV27 and J is TRBJ2-6; D possibly corresponds to TRBD1 (6 bases). The CDR3 consists of 14 residues. Trimming left V 5 bases short and J 1 base short, with 6 bases between. CDR1 MNHEY and CDR2 SMNVEV come from the germline V gene (reference sequence). The CDR3 here is CASSQGSGANVLTF. CDR3 nucleotide sequence: TGTGCCAGCAGTCAGGGGTCTGGGGCCAACGTCCTGACTTTC.

This chain uses TRBV5-1 with TRBJ2-1; no firm D call. The germline CDR1 and CDR2 sequences are SGHRS and YFSETQ. Trimming took 2 bases from V and 0 from J, leaving 9 bases between them. The CDR3 totals 15 residues. Here the CDR3 DNA reads TGCGCCAGCAGCTTAGACTGGAGCTCCTACAATGAGCAGTTCTTC. Its translation: CASSLDWSSYNEQFF.

This chain connects TRBV28 to TRBJ2-3; 12 bases agree with TRBD2. Unmatched junction bases numbered 11, after V lost 7 bases and J lost 0 bases. Germline V CDR1 and CDR2: MDHEN, SYDVKM. This CDR3 has 18 residues. The CDR3 sequence: CASKKTSGGPVSTDTQYF. CDR3 DNA sequence: TGTGCCAGCAAGAAAACTAGCGGGGGGCCAGTAAGCACAGATACGCAGTATTTT.

The chain joins TRBV18 to TRBJ2-7; 9 bases line up with TRBD1. The CDR3 runs 15 residues. The V gene's germline CDR1 is KGHSH and CDR2 LQKENI. J lost 0 bases, V lost 3 bases, and 3 bases had no gene match. This CDR3 is CASSPGTGSSYEQYF. The CDR3 DNA reads TGTGCCAGCTCACCCGGGACAGGGAGCTCCTACGAGCAGTACTTC.

The genes are TRBV19 and TRBJ1-5; 12 nucleotides line up with TRBD1. The CDR3 has 14 residues. Germline-derived CDR1 and CDR2 are LNHDA and SQIVND (reference sequence). V was pared by 8 bases and J by 6 bases, with 5 bases of the junction left unmatched. The CDR3 sequence is CASSGTGGRQPQHF. The DNA for the CDR3 is TGTGCCAGTTCTGGGACAGGGGGCCGTCAGCCCCAGCATTTT.

The chain recombines TRBV7-9 with TRBJ2-3; possibly TRBD2 for D (5 bases). CDR1 SEHNR and CDR2 FQNEAQ come from the germline V gene (reference sequence). The CDR3 has 14 amino acids. V dropped 7 bases and J dropped 3 bases, with 14 bases sitting between them. The CDR3 sequence: CASTEEGATDTQYF. Written as DNA, the CDR3 is TGTGCCAGCACCGAAGAGGGAGCTACAGATACGCAGTATTTT.

The rearrangement links TRBV4-1 to TRBJ1-6; tentatively, D is TRBD1 (5 bases). The CDR3 contains 16 residues. The V and J ends lost 2 bases and 4 bases respectively, with 12 bases between them. The V gene's germline CDR1 is MGHRA and CDR2 YSYEKL. The CDR3 coding sequence is TGCGCCAGCAGCCAACGGGCGGGGACTTATAATTCACCCCTCCACTTT. It encodes CASSQRAGTYNSPLHF.

The genes are TRBV28 and TRBJ2-1, with D perhaps TRBD2 (5 bases). Germline lookup yields CDR1 MDHEN and CDR2 SYDVKM. The length of the CDR3 is 13 residues. V gave up 2 bases and J gave up 7 bases, with 9 bases separating them. The CDR3 nucleotides read TGTGCCAGCAGTTTAGGGAGTGCTAATGAGCAGTTCTTC. Residues: CASSLGSANEQFF.

This chain links TRBV30 with TRBJ2-2, with TRBD2 matching over 8 bases. The CDR3 has 17 amino acids. J lost 2 bases, V lost 3 bases, and 11 bases had no gene match. The germline CDR1 and CDR2 sequences are GTSNPN and SVGIG (reference sequence). The CDR3 DNA reads as TGTGCCTGGAGGTTCCCCCCCGGGAGGGCAAACACCGGGGAGCTGTTTTTT. It is translated as CAWRFPPGRANTGELFF.